Included here is one T cell receptor (beta chain) sequence, with context. Its recognized antigen is unknown. One base away there is no much larger clone; base qualities are not given. This record comes from a study of blood T cell repertoires in COVID-19 (dated by TCRdb to 2020 to 2022). Concerning the study at large: The collaborator samples originated in the United States, Italy and Spain and spanned the acute and convalescent phases of COVID-19. The prospective study material was composed of cDNA or gDNA derived from T cells, B-cell-depleted T cells, or PBMCs. The dataset comprised deeply sampled blood TCRbeta repertoires from subjects exposed to, actively infected with, or recovered from COVID-19. The repertoires were made available in a free public database intended to serve as a resource for research on the immune response to SARS-CoV-2. The samples were drawn from two sources: the first 160 participants of the ongoing ImmuneRACE study, and about 1,300 subjects contributed by 6 global collaborators. Sample metadata almost always included a de-identified subject ID, COVID-19 status, age in years and sex. Where HLA class I and class II types were available, the types were taken from metadata supplied by the sample provider, not from assay-based typing. The paper's findings and limits, for the study overall: Clinical and demographic metadata were provided uncurated, with the amount varying by source and participant.

The CDR3 holds 13 amino acids from the cysteine to the phenylalanine. Only the CDR3 DNA is retained, 39 bases long and in frame from the first base. V loses 5 bases of germline sequence and J loses 4 bases, and the interval between the two ends is 11 bases. Each collaborating institution followed its own protocols to collect whole blood in K2EDTA tubes. For TCRbeta analysis, collaborators shipped samples as frozen whole blood, isolated PBMCs, or DNA extracted from either of those sample types. TCRbeta CDR3 regions were amplified from genomic DNA using the immunoSEQ Assay, a bias-controlled multiplex PCR. The original methods were these. The number of nucleated cells in each sample was estimated by amplification of reference gene primers within the assay. Sequence reads were collapsed and filtered to measure the absolute abundance of every unique TCRbeta CDR3 rearrangement. For each sample, productive Simpson clonality was calculated as the square root of Simpson's diversity index across productive rearrangements. TCRdb re-hosts the immuneACCESS table, in-frame sequences only. Its copies lack some clones; in the studies checked, an unresolved V gene accounts for under half of them, and the cause for the rest is not known. The D gene and trimming were derived from the DNA, and the V and J assignments and clone size from that table. The sample has over 200,000 clones on record, around 85% of them singletons. Of the sample, about 8% falls within the top ten clones.

The rearrangement combines TRBV12-3 or TRBV12-4 with TRBJ1-2; the best D guess is TRBD1, with 5 bases matching. The sequenced sample was peripheral blood. The TCR originated in a woman over 75 with acute or convalescent COVID-19. The base sequence is TGTGCCAGCAGTCCAAGGGGCAGCTATGGCTACACCTTC. This gives the protein CASSPRGSYGYTF.